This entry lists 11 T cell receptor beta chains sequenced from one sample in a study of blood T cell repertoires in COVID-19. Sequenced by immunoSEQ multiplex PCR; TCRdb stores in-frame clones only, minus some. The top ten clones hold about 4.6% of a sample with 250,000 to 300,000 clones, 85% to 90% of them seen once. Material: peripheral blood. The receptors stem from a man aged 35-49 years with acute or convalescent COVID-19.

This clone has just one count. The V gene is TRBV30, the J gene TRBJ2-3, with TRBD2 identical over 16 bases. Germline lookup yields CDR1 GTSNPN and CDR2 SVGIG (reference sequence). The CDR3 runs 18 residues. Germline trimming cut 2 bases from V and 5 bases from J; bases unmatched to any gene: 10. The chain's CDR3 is CAWSLPGLAGGQEDTQYF. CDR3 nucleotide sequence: TGTGCCTGGAGTTTACCGGGACTAGCGGGGGGGCAGGAAGATACGCAGTATTTT.

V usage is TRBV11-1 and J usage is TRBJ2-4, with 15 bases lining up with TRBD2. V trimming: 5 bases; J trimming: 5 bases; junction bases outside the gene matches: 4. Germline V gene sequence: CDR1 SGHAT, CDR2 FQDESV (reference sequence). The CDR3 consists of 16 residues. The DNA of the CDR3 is TGTGCCAGCAGCCGCGGACTAGCGGGGGGGGAAAACATTCAGTACTTC. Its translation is CASSRGLAGGENIQYF.

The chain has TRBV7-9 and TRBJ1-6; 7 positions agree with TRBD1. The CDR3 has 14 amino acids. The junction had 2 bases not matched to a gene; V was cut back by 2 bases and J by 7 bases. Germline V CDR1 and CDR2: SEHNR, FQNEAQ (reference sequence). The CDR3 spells CASSLQGENSPLHF. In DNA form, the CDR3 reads TGTGCCAGCAGCTTACAGGGGGAGAATTCACCCCTCCACTTT.

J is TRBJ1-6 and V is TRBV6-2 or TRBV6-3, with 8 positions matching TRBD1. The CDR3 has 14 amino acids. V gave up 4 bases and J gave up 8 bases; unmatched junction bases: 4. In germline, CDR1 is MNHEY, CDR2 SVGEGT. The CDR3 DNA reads TGTGCCAGCAGTTTCGGACAGGGATATTCACCCCTCCACTTT. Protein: CASSFGQGYSPLHF.

Here the CDR3 DNA reads TGTGCCAGTAGCTATAACCTGGGACTGCCGAACACTGAAGCTTTCTTT. Translated, it gives CASSYNLGLPNTEAFF. The V and J genes are TRBV19 and TRBJ1-1; TRBD1 might be the D (5 bases). Trimming cost V 6 bases and J 1 base, with 18 bases left between them. Germline V gives CDR1 LNHDA, CDR2 SQIVND (reference sequence). The CDR3 has 16 amino acids.

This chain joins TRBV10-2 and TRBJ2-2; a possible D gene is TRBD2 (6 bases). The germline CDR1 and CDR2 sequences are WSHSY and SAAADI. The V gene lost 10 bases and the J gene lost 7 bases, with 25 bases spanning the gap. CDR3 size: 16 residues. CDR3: CATSNVGGVIVGELFF. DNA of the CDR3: TGCGCCACCTCTAACGTAGGCGGGGTAATCGTCGGGGAGCTGTTTTTT.

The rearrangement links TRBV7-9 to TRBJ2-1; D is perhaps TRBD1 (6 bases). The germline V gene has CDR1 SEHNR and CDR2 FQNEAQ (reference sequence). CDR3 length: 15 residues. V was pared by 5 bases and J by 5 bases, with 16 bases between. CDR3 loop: CASSARGAQDNEQFF. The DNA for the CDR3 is TGTGCCAGCAGCGCCAGGGGCGCGCAGGACAATGAGCAGTTCTTC.

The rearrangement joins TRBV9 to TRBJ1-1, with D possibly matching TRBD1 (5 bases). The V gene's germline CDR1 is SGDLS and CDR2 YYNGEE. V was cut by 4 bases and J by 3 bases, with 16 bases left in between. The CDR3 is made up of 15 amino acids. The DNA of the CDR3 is TGTGCCAGCAGCACCTCTGGAGGGGAATACACTGAAGCTTTCTTT. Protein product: CASSTSGGEYTEAFF. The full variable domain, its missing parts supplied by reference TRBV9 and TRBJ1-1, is DSGVTQTPKHLITATGQRVTLRCSPRSGDLSVYWYQQSLDQGLQFLIQYYNGEERAKGNILERFSAQQFPDLHSELNLSSLELGDSALYFCASSTSGGEYTEAFFGQGTRLTVV.

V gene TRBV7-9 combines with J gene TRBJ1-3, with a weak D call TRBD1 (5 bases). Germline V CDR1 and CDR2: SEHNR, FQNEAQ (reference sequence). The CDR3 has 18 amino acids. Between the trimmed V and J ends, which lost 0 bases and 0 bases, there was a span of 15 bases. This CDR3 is CASSLAGRGLSSGNTIYF. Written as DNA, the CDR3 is TGTGCCAGCAGCTTAGCCGGGAGGGGCCTTAGCTCTGGAAACACCATATATTTT.

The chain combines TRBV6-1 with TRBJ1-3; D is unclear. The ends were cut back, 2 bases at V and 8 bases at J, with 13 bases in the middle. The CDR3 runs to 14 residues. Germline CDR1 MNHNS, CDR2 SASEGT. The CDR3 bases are TGTGCCAGCAGTGAAAGCGGCCTGGACGACACCATATATTTT. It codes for CASSESGLDDTIYF.

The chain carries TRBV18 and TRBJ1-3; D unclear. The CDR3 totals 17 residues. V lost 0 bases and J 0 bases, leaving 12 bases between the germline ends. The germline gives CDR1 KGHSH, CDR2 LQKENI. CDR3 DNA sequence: TGTGCCAGCTCACCACCGCGGGAGAGGAGCTCTGGAAACACCATATATTTT. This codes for CASSPPRERSSGNTIYF.